This TCR beta chain came from a study of PD-1 blockade in classical Hodgkin lymphoma. To note about this clone: The antigen is unknown.

Study-wide results and limits: Patients who began taking nivolumab under 1 year after ASCT were left out. Prior therapy or disease activity may underlie the repertoire differences, whose causes remain undefined.

Every patient had relapsed following autologous stem cell transplantation, and cohorts differed in brentuximab vedotin exposure. Magnetic negative selection served to purify CD4+ T cells out of PBMCs that had been thawed. Profiling relied on immunoSEQ multiplex PCR, and the TCRdb table lists in-frame clones only, not all of them. In the table there are tens of thousands of clones, 65% to 90% of which are singletons. This TCR derives from a human donor with classical Hodgkin lymphoma. The specimen comprised CD4+ T cells from blood, sampled at baseline.

CDR3 nucleotides: TGTGCCAGCAGGGCGGGACCGCAACCCAACTATGGCTACACCTTC. Its translation: CASRAGPQPNYGYTF. This sequence joins TRBV6-1 and TRBJ1-2; tentatively, D is TRBD1 (5 bases). The germline gives CDR1 MNHNS, CDR2 SASEGT. V lost 6 bases and J lost 2, with 16 bases in between. The CDR3 has 15 residues.